Presented here are 29 T cell receptor beta chains from one specimen sequenced in a study of blood T cell repertoires in COVID-19. Clones were read by immunoSEQ multiplex PCR, and TCRdb kept only the in-frame ones, dropping some. This table holds about 250,000 clones, about 88% found once. Sequencing input: PBMCs or T cells enriched from blood (not recorded which). The receptors derive from a woman between 45 and 65 years old who had recovered from COVID-19.

The rearrangement uses TRBV27 and TRBJ2-7, with 7 positions matching TRBD2. V dropped 5 bases and J dropped 4; count of bases not matched to a gene: 11. This CDR3 is 15 amino acids long. Germline V gene sequence: CDR1 MNHEY, CDR2 SMNVEV (reference sequence). The CDR3 here is CASSPLADPFYEQYF. The CDR3 DNA sequence: TGTGCCAGCAGTCCCCTAGCGGACCCCTTTTACGAGCAGTACTTC.

The V and J genes are TRBV18 and TRBJ1-4; D unclear. The germline CDR1 and CDR2 sequences are KGHSH and LQKENI. The CDR3 contains 16 residues. The V and J ends lost 4 bases and 0 bases respectively, with 12 bases between them. The CDR3 nucleotides read TGTGCCAGCTCACTTAATGATCCGGCAACTAATGAAAAACTGTTTTTT. Translation: CASSLNDPATNEKLFF.

V gene TRBV28 combines with J gene TRBJ2-5, with D perhaps matching TRBD2 (6 bases). Germline V gives CDR1 MDHEN, CDR2 SYDVKM. Trimming left V 3 bases short and J 5 bases short, with 19 bases between. CDR3 size: 16 residues. CDR3 nucleotides: TGTGCCAGCAGTTTTCGGTCGGCCGGGGGTGGGGAGACCCAGTACTTC. Amino acid sequence: CASSFRSAGGGETQYF. The full variable domain, rest sourced from reference TRBV28 and TRBJ2-5, is DVKVTQSSRYLVKRTGEKVFLECVQDMDHENMFWYRQDPGLGLRLIYFSYDVKMKEKGDIPEGYSVSREKKERFSLILESASTNQTSMYLCASSFRSAGGGETQYFGPGTRLLVL.

V usage is TRBV6-4 and J usage is TRBJ2-3, with TRBD2 matching 7 bases. Germline CDR1 MRHNA, CDR2 SNTAGT. The CDR3 contains 14 residues. With V trimmed by 5 bases and J by 2 bases, 4 bases remained unmatched. CDR3 residues: CASSSGIFTDTQYF. As DNA, the CDR3 is TGTGCCAGCAGTAGCGGGATCTTCACAGATACGCAGTATTTT.

The J gene is TRBJ2-1, the V gene TRBV16, with D possibly TRBD2 on 6 matching bases. This CDR3 contains 13 residues. V lost 4 bases and J lost 8, with 12 bases in between. Looked up from germline, CDR1 is KGHSY and CDR2 is FQNENV. CDR3 region: CASSLTSYDEQFF. The CDR3 DNA reads TGTGCCAGCAGCCTGACTAGTTACGATGAGCAGTTCTTC.

The CDR3 sequence is CASSFIAGGPGEQYF. The CDR3 DNA sequence: TGCGCCAGCAGCTTCATAGCGGGAGGCCCTGGGGAGCAGTACTTC. The chain combines TRBV5-1 with TRBJ2-7, with 10 bases matching TRBD2. The CDR3 runs to 15 residues. V was pared by 2 bases and J by 7 bases, with 9 bases of the junction left unmatched. CDR1 is SGHRS and CDR2 is YFSETQ in the germline V gene.

The chain has TRBV10-3 and TRBJ2-3, with 9 bases fitting TRBD1. Losses at the gene ends were 2 bases for V and 4 bases for J; bases not matched to a gene: 7. The CDR3 is 16 amino acids. CDR1 and CDR2 from the germline V gene are ENHRY and SYGVKD. The chain's CDR3 is CAISEPKDRGADTQYF. The CDR3 DNA reads as TGTGCCATCAGTGAGCCGAAGGACAGGGGAGCAGATACGCAGTATTTT.

The CDR3 bases are TGCGCCAGCAGCGCAAGTAAAGAGTCTGGCTACACCTTC. It encodes CASSASKESGYTF. The rearrangement links TRBV5-1 to TRBJ1-2; no firm D call. Trimming removed 4 bases from V and 7 bases from J, with 14 bases in between. The CDR3 is 13 residues long. CDR1 SGHRS and CDR2 YFSETQ come from the germline V gene.

V usage is TRBV28 and J usage is TRBJ1-4; TRBD1 is a possible D gene (5 bases). V shed 6 bases and J shed 5 bases, with 22 bases lying between them. This CDR3 region has 17 residues. Germline CDR1 and CDR2: MDHEN and SYDVKM. CDR3 nucleotides: TGTGCCAGCAGCCCAGGGATCTTCGGTGGTGTCAATGAAAAACTGTTTTTT. Its translation is CASSPGIFGGVNEKLFF.

The chain couples TRBV7-2 to TRBJ2-2; D is undetermined. Germline lookup yields CDR1 SGHTA and CDR2 FQGNSA. The CDR3 extends over 14 amino acids. The germline V and J ends were trimmed by 1 base and 1 base, with 4 bases remaining between them. Written as DNA, the CDR3 is TGTGCCAGCAGCTTAGTAGTGAACACCGGGGAGCTGTTTTTT. Encoded protein: CASSLVVNTGELFF.

V and J are TRBV28 and TRBJ1-1; 9 bases map to TRBD1. Germline loops: CDR1 MDHEN, CDR2 SYDVKM. The V gene end was trimmed by 7 bases and the J gene end by 5 bases; junction bases not matched to a gene: 11. The CDR3 runs to 15 residues. The CDR3 DNA reads as TGTGCCAGCATACCCTATAAACAGGGGGCTACTGAAGCTTTCTTT. As protein: CASIPYKQGATEAFF.

V gene TRBV27 combines with J gene TRBJ2-7; 9 bases fit TRBD1. With 4 bases clipped from V and 1 base from J, the junction kept 5 bases outside the gene matches. CDR1 MNHEY and CDR2 SMNVEV come from the germline V gene (reference sequence). The CDR3 loop spans 15 amino acids. This chain's CDR3 is CASSSFGTGSYEQYF. The CDR3 DNA sequence: TGTGCCAGCAGTTCGTTCGGGACAGGGTCCTACGAGCAGTACTTC.

This chain joins TRBV6-2 or TRBV6-3 and TRBJ1-2; no clear D. This CDR3 is built from 15 residues. Trimming removed 0 bases at V and 8 bases at J, with 16 bases between. The germline CDR1 and CDR2 sequences are MNHEY and SVGEGT. The CDR3 here is CASSYSRGTGEGYTF. CDR3 DNA: TGTGCCAGCAGTTACTCGAGAGGTACCGGAGAGGGCTACACCTTC.

This clone has a single count. The rearrangement links TRBV28 to TRBJ1-5; D remains unclear. The CDR3 runs 13 residues. V lost 7 bases to trimming and J lost 1 base, with 8 bases between them. Germline assignment: CDR1 MDHEN and CDR2 SYDVKM. The CDR3 DNA follows: TGTGCCAGCATCGGAGAAAGCAATCAGCCCCAGCATTTT. This codes for CASIGESNQPQHF.

The rearrangement joins TRBV9 to TRBJ2-3; D may be TRBD1 (6 bases). CDR1 and CDR2 from the germline V gene are SGDLS and YYNGEE. The CDR3 is 15 amino acids. Trimming took 3 bases from V and 2 from J, leaving 13 bases between them. The CDR3 DNA reads as TGTGCCAGCAGCGGGACAGACGGCCTCACAGATACGCAGTATTTT. Its translation is CASSGTDGLTDTQYF.

This chain joins TRBV28 and TRBJ1-5, with D tentatively TRBD1 (6 bases). With 5 bases removed from V and 0 bases from J, the gap between germline ends came to 14 bases. CDR3 size: 16 residues. The germline gives CDR1 MDHEN, CDR2 SYDVKM. This CDR3 reads CASSPPGQTSNQPQHF. The CDR3 bases are TGTGCCAGCAGTCCACCCGGACAGACTAGCAATCAGCCCCAGCATTTT.

The chain joins TRBV27 to TRBJ2-7; 8 bases agree with TRBD1. This CDR3 is 16 amino acids long. V gave up 5 bases and J gave up 0 bases; unmatched junction bases: 9. Looked up from germline, CDR1 is MNHEY and CDR2 is SMNVEV (reference sequence). The CDR3 sequence: CASSAYSGQGSYEQYF. The DNA for the CDR3 is TGTGCCAGCAGTGCATACTCCGGACAGGGCTCCTACGAGCAGTACTTC.

The chain carries TRBV7-2 and TRBJ1-1; D not resolved. Looked up from germline, CDR1 is SGHTA and CDR2 is FQGNSA. There are 13 residues in the CDR3. Trimming pared 6 bases from V and 4 bases from J, leaving 12 bases between. This CDR3 is CASRLTLSTEAFF. The DNA for the CDR3 is TGTGCCAGCAGACTAACACTGAGCACTGAAGCTTTCTTT.

The V gene is TRBV4-3, the J gene TRBJ1-2, with TRBD1 matching over 7 bases. Germline V lookup: CDR1 LGHNA, CDR2 YSLEER. Trimming at V came to 0 bases and at J to 2 bases, leaving 6 bases not matched to a gene. The CDR3 sequence is 16 residues long. This chain's CDR3 is CASSQDRNRGNYGYTF. CDR3 coding DNA: TGCGCCAGCAGCCAAGATAGAAACAGGGGAAACTATGGCTACACCTTC.

The chain links TRBV5-4 to TRBJ1-1; D remains ambiguous. The CDR3 length is 14 residues. V lost 4 bases and J lost 1, with 11 bases in between. Germline lookup yields CDR1 SGHNT and CDR2 YYREEE (reference sequence). This chain's CDR3 is CASSREGWNTEAFF. CDR3 coding DNA: TGTGCCAGCAGCCGGGAGGGCTGGAACACTGAAGCTTTCTTT.

V gene TRBV5-6 combines with J gene TRBJ1-3; 8 bases are a match to TRBD1. J lost 2 bases, V lost 4 bases, and 8 bases had no gene match. This CDR3 has 16 residues. Germline V gives CDR1 SGHDT, CDR2 YYEEEE. Here the CDR3 reads CASSQDRGSAGNTIYF. The CDR3 region has the DNA TGTGCCAGCAGCCAAGACAGGGGTTCAGCTGGAAACACCATATATTTT.

The sample holds one count of this clone. The chain joins TRBV29-1 to TRBJ1-1; 9 nucleotides agree with TRBD1. This CDR3 contains 13 residues. CDR1 is SQVTM and CDR2 is ANQGSEA in the germline V gene. J lost 1 base, V lost 8 bases, and 5 bases had no gene match. DNA of the CDR3: TGCAGCTTATGGACAGGGGAGAACACTGAAGCTTTCTTT. Translation: CSLWTGENTEAFF.

This sequence joins TRBV30 and TRBJ1-2; a possible D gene is TRBD1 (6 bases). The germline V and J ends were trimmed by 0 bases and 0 bases, with 11 bases remaining between them. This CDR3 contains 15 residues. CDR1 and CDR2 (germline): GTSNPN, SVGIG (reference sequence). The chain's CDR3 is CAWSVGAGANYGYTF. The DNA for the CDR3 is TGTGCCTGGAGTGTAGGGGCAGGGGCTAACTATGGCTACACCTTC.

The CDR3 DNA sequence: TGTGCCAGCAGCAGTCCGGGACTCCAGACGGCCGAGCAGTACTTC. Translation gives CASSSPGLQTAEQYF. The V gene is TRBV7-9, the J gene TRBJ2-7; D perhaps matches TRBD2 (6 bases). This CDR3 has 15 amino acids. CDR1 and CDR2 from the germline V gene are SEHNR and FQNEAQ (reference sequence). Trimming left V 5 bases short and J 6 bases short, with 20 bases between.

V usage is TRBV28 and J usage is TRBJ1-2; 8 bases are shared with TRBD1. The CDR3 is 16 amino acids. CDR1 is MDHEN and CDR2 is SYDVKM in the germline V gene. Trimming cost V 6 bases and J 4 bases; bases outside gene matches: 13. The CDR3 sequence: CASRDRGPRGLYGYTF. For the CDR3, the DNA is TGTGCCAGCAGGGATCGCGGACCCAGGGGGCTCTATGGCTACACCTTC.

The chain links TRBV28 to TRBJ1-2; weak D call: TRBD1 (5 bases). Trimming cost V 5 bases and J 0 bases, with 7 bases left between them. In germline, CDR1 is MDHEN, CDR2 SYDVKM. This CDR3 is 13 amino acids long. The CDR3 loop reads CASSTGANYGYTF. The DNA of the CDR3 is TGTGCCAGCAGTACGGGGGCTAACTATGGCTACACCTTC.

CDR3 nucleotide sequence: TGTGCCAGCAGCCAAGAGGGAGCGTCTGAGCAGTTCTTC. This encodes CASSQEGASEQFF. The chain couples TRBV4-2 to TRBJ2-1; possibly TRBD2 for D (5 bases). CDR1 LGHNA and CDR2 YNFKEQ come from the germline V gene. Trimming removed 0 bases at V and 9 bases at J, with 9 bases between. CDR3 length: 13 amino acids.

The chain employs TRBV10-3 and TRBJ1-2; TRBD1 is a possible D gene (5 bases). CDR3 length equals 12 residues. Per germline, CDR1 ENHRY and CDR2 SYGVKD. Trimming pared 8 bases from V and 8 bases from J, leaving 15 bases between. This chain's CDR3 is CAIGTPIGGYTF. CDR3 in DNA: TGTGCCATCGGGACTCCTATCGGCGGCTACACCTTC.

The V and J genes are TRBV3-1 (or the pseudogene TRBV3-2) and TRBJ1-2; 8 bases agree with TRBD1. Germline CDR1 reads LGHDT; CDR2 reads YNNKEL (reference sequence). The CDR3 is 21 amino acids. V shed 1 base and J 2 bases; nucleotides not matched to a gene: 21. DNA for the CDR3: TGTGCCAGCAGCCAAGTACGACCACTTGGACAGGGCTACTATTTGAACTATGGCTACACCTTC. Amino acids: CASSQVRPLGQGYYLNYGYTF.